This is a list of T cell receptor beta chains from one sample in a study of shared clonotypes between healthy human individuals. Sequencing used immunoSEQ multiplex PCR; TCRdb keeps in-frame clones, though not all of them. The sample yields some 1.5 million clones, around 97% seen once. Sequencing used naive CD4+ T cells sorted from blood. The receptors derive from a man aged 30-40 years in good health. Each CDR3 is given with its conserved first and last residue. The D gene is left open where the match is weak. A row's size may be missing; if present it is once, few, many or a size class.

>TRBJ2-3|few|.|TRBV29-1
TGCAGCGTTGGTGCAGATACGCAGTATTTT
CSVGADTQYF
>TRBJ1-1|.|.|TRBV20-1
TGCAGTGAGACAGCGAACACTGAAGCTTTCTTT
CSETANTEAFF
>TRBJ1-4|.|.|TRBV28
TGTGCCAGCAGTCCCGCAGGGGCAACTAATGAAAAACTGTTTTTT
CASSPAGATNEKLFF
>TRBJ2-2|.|.|TRBV30
TGTGCCTGGAGTCCTACAGGACAGATCACCGGGGAGCTGTTTTTT
CAWSPTGQITGELFF
>TRBJ2-1|once|.|TRBV27
TGTGCCAGCAGTTTCCGGGACCGGTTCTACAATGAGCAGTTCTTC
CASSFRDRFYNEQFF
>TRBJ1-1|.|.|TRBV9
TGTGCCAGCAGCGTACAGGCGGATTGGAACGCTGAAGCTTTCTTT
CASSVQADWNAEAFF
>TRBJ2-5|.|TRBD2|TRBV4-1
TGCGCCAGCAGCCGGTTGGGACTAGCGGGAGGAGAGACCCAGTACTTC
CASSRLGLAGGETQYF
>TRBJ2-2|.|.|TRBV10-1
TGCGCCAGCAGTGATAGCAGGCCGAACACCGGGGAGCTGTTTTTT
CASSDSRPNTGELFF
>TRBJ2-1|.|TRBD2|TRBV7-3
TGTGCCAGCAGCTTAACGAGGGCTAGCGGGAGTCTCGATGAGCAGTTCTTC
CASSLTRASGSLDEQFF
>TRBJ2-1|.|TRBD1|TRBV5-5
TGTGCCAGCAGGGACAGGGTGGCATACAATGAGCAGTTCTTC
CASRDRVAYNEQFF
>TRBJ2-7|.|.|TRBV27
TGTGCCAGCAGCCCCCGGAGGACGGGTTTCGGCGAGCAGTACTTC
CASSPRRTGFGEQYF